The 24 T cell receptor beta chains presented below share a single source sample, sequenced in a study of Graves' ophthalmopathy and Graves' hyperthyroidism. RNA transcripts served as template for amplifying TCR beta CDR3 sequences. The first round was an RT-PCR with HTBI primers, and the second round was a multiplex PCR. TCRdb re-called the multiplex PCR reads with MiXCR, one entry per CDR3 protein. The sample holds almost 750,000 distinct CDR3 sequences, 35% to 50% seen once. Input material: peripheral blood. Receptors were obtained from an adult man with Graves' ophthalmopathy.

CDR3 nucleotides: TGTGCCAGCACCTCCGCGGGACATAGCTCCTACGAGCAGTACTTC. It yields the protein CASTSAGHSSYEQYF. The gene calls are TRBV25-1 and TRBJ2-7; D is possibly TRBD1 or TRBD2 (6 bases each). Germline assignment: CDR1 MGHDK and CDR2 SYGVNS. The V and J ends lost 7 bases and 0 bases respectively, with 16 bases between them. The CDR3 contains 15 residues.

This clonotype was counted at least ten times. The chain joins TRBV10-2 to TRBJ1-6, with TRBD1 identical over 8 bases. The germline gives CDR1 WSHSY, CDR2 SAAADI. The V gene end was trimmed by 4 bases and the J gene end by 7 bases; junction bases not matched to a gene: 3. The CDR3 sequence is 14 residues long. The CDR3 DNA reads TGCGCCAGCAGTGGAACAGGGGGAAATTCACCCCTCCACTTT. It is translated as CASSGTGGNSPLHF.

This chain links TRBV7-9 with TRBJ2-3; D unclear. V dropped 5 bases and J dropped 4 bases, with 7 bases sitting between them. Looked up from germline, CDR1 is SEHNR and CDR2 is FQNEAQ (reference sequence). This CDR3 is 12 amino acids long. The CDR3 spells CASSPPADTQYF. The CDR3 nucleotides are TGTGCCAGCAGCCCTCCCGCAGATACGCAGTATTTT.

The rearrangement links TRBV24-1 to TRBJ2-7; 12 bases match TRBD1. CDR1 is KGHDR, CDR2 SFDVKD, per germline. The CDR3 has 16 residues. V shed 4 bases, J shed 2 bases, and the junction held 5 bases outside the gene matches. The CDR3 spells CATSDPGTGGTYEQYF. The CDR3 coding sequence is TGTGCCACCAGTGACCCAGGGACAGGGGGCACCTACGAGCAGTACTTC.

Points on this clonotype: At one boundary the junction diverges from the germline segment, which might be a read error. This chain joins TRBV15 and TRBJ2-2; 7 bases fit TRBD1. The germline V gene has CDR1 LNHNV and CDR2 YYDKDF (reference sequence). The CDR3 contains 15 residues. Here the CDR3 DNA reads TGTGTCACCAGCAGAGCTCCAGGGGGCACCGGGGAGCTGTTTTTT. This codes for CVTSRAPGGTGELFF. Full variable domain (missing parts from reference TRBV15 and TRBJ2-2): DAMVIQNPRYQVTQFGKPVTLSCSQTLNHNVMYWYQQKSSQAPKLLFHYYDKDFNNEADTPDNFQSRRPNTSFCFLDIRSPGLGDTAMYLCVTSRAPGGTGELFFGEGSRLTVL.

The chain is built from TRBV5-1 and TRBJ1-2; no clear D. CDR1 is SGHRS, CDR2 YFSETQ, per germline. The CDR3 is made up of 14 amino acids. Trimming took 4 bases from V and 4 from J, leaving 14 bases between them. The CDR3 DNA reads TGCGCCAGCAGCCAAGATTGGCAGGCCTATGGCTACACCTTC. It encodes CASSQDWQAYGYTF.

The DNA of the CDR3 is TGTGCCAGCAGGGGGCAGGGGACAGGAAGGAATTCACCCCTCCACTTT. It specifies CASRGQGTGRNSPLHF. This chain links TRBV25-1 with TRBJ1-6; TRBD1 agrees at 8 bases. CDR3 length: 16 amino acids. The V and J ends lost 6 bases and 7 bases, in that order; junction bases with no gene match: 11. Germline loops: CDR1 MGHDK, CDR2 SYGVNS.

This clonotype was found many times. The CDR3 DNA reads TGTGCCAGCAGTGAAGGTAGACAGGATGAAGCTTTCTTT. It encodes CASSEGRQDEAFF. This sequence joins TRBV2 and TRBJ1-1; tentative D call: TRBD1 (6 bases). The V end lost 1 base, the J end lost 7 bases, and 10 bases lay between the germline ends. Germline values: CDR1 SNHLY, CDR2 FYNNEI. This CDR3 has 13 residues.

The CDR3 coding sequence is TGTGCCAGCGTCGACCCATTGAGTTACGAGCAGTACTTC. It is translated as CASVDPLSYEQYF. The J gene is TRBJ2-7, the V gene TRBV10-3; D remains ambiguous. Trimming took 10 bases from V and 4 from J, leaving 17 bases between them. In germline, CDR1 is ENHRY, CDR2 SYGVKD. CDR3 length equals 13 residues.

This clonotype was counted many times. CDR3: CAISDPTGAYEQYF. DNA of the CDR3: TGTGCCATCAGTGACCCGACAGGGGCCTACGAGCAGTACTTC. The chain is built from TRBV10-3 and TRBJ2-7, with TRBD1 matching 8 bases. The junction had 3 bases not matched to a gene; V was cut back by 3 bases and J by 2 bases. Germline CDR1 and CDR2: ENHRY and SYGVKD. This CDR3 is built from 14 residues.

The chain couples TRBV10-3 to TRBJ2-7; unclear D gene. CDR3 size: 11 residues. CDR1 is ENHRY, CDR2 SYGVKD, per germline. Deletions cut 10 bases from V and 5 bases from J, with 12 bases between. CDR3 DNA: TGTGCCACCATAGGCCCTGACGAGCAGTACTTC. As protein: CATIGPDEQYF.

This clonotype turned up a few times. This chain joins TRBV15 and TRBJ2-3; 7 bases match TRBD1. The junction had 4 bases not matched to a gene; V was cut back by 1 base and J by 0 bases. In germline, CDR1 is LNHNV, CDR2 YYDKDF (reference sequence). The CDR3 contains 16 residues. DNA for the CDR3: TGTGCCACCAGCAGAGGAGAGGGGGCGAGCACAGATACGCAGTATTTT. Translating it yields CATSRGEGASTDTQYF.

This clonotype was counted a few times. This rearrangement joins TRBV9 to TRBJ1-2, with 7 bases that match TRBD1. V shed 6 bases and J 3 bases; nucleotides not matched to a gene: 5. Germline V CDR1 and CDR2: SGDLS, YYNGEE. The CDR3 extends over 13 amino acids. CDR3 sequence: CASTAGTDYGYTF. CDR3 sequence (DNA): TGTGCCAGCACGGCCGGGACAGACTATGGCTACACCTTC.

The chain combines TRBV7-9 with TRBJ2-7; D is unclear. The V end was cut by 2 bases, the J end by 3 bases, with 11 bases between. CDR1 is SEHNR and CDR2 is FQNEAQ in the germline V gene (reference sequence). This CDR3 spans 14 amino acids. The CDR3 loop reads CASSLPGRHYEQYF. CDR3 bases: TGTGCCAGCAGCTTACCGGGCCGGCACTACGAGCAGTACTTC.

The V gene is TRBV5-5, the J gene TRBJ1-4; the D is unclear. The length of the CDR3 is 15 residues. Trimming left V 5 bases short and J 0 bases short, with 11 bases between. Germline-derived CDR1 and CDR2 are SGHKS and YYEKEE (reference sequence). CDR3 sequence (DNA): TGTGCCAGCAGTTCTAGGGCCGCAACTAATGAAAAACTGTTTTTT. Residues: CASSSRAATNEKLFF.

The chain couples TRBV29-1 to TRBJ1-1; unclear D gene. V was cut by 4 bases and J by 7 bases, with 10 bases left in between. This CDR3 region has 11 residues. Germline CDR1 is SQVTM and CDR2 is ANQGSEA. The CDR3 coding sequence is TGCAGCGTTGTTCACGGCGGTGAAGCTTTCTTT. As protein: CSVVHGGEAFF.

V gene TRBV29-1 combines with J gene TRBJ2-7; perhaps TRBD1 as D (5 bases). The J call is doubtful: the DNA matches TRBJ2-1 better. Germline CDR1 reads SQVTM; CDR2 reads ANQGSEA. The CDR3 covers 14 residues. The CDR3 here is CSVGRQQGRNEQFF. The CDR3, as DNA: TGCAGCGTTGGTCGGCAGCAGGGCCGGAATGAGCAGTTCTTC.

The chain is built from TRBV5-1 and TRBJ2-7, with D maybe TRBD2 (5 bases). The V end lost 2 bases, the J end lost 7 bases, and 10 bases lay between the germline ends. The V gene's germline CDR1 is SGHRS and CDR2 YFSETQ. This CDR3 spans 12 amino acids. The CDR3 region is CASSLHTGEQYF. The CDR3 bases are TGCGCCAGCAGCTTACACACGGGGGAGCAGTACTTC.

CDR3: CASSSGGPSSYEQYF. CDR3 in DNA: TGTGCCAGCAGCTCCGGCGGGCCAAGCTCCTACGAGCAGTACTTC. V and J are TRBV11-2 and TRBJ2-7; D is perhaps TRBD2 (5 bases). This CDR3 contains 15 residues. The germline CDR1 and CDR2 sequences are SGHAT and FQNNGV. The V and J ends lost 4 bases and 0 bases respectively, with 13 bases between them.

The V call is TRBV11-2, the J call TRBJ1-2; 7 nucleotides align to TRBD1. CDR1 SGHAT and CDR2 FQNNGV come from the germline V gene. Trimming removed 6 bases from V and 10 bases from J; junction bases left unmatched: 14. CDR3 length equals 14 residues. The DNA of the CDR3 is TGTGCCAGCAGTGCGTACCGGGGGACAGACTACTACACCTTC. Its protein is CASSAYRGTDYYTF.

The chain employs TRBV29-1 and TRBJ1-5; a possible D gene is TRBD1 (5 bases). CDR3 length equals 17 residues. The ends were cut back, 0 bases at V and 11 bases at J, with 26 bases in the middle. Germline lookup yields CDR1 SQVTM and CDR2 ANQGSEA. DNA for the CDR3: TGCAGCGTTGAAGACCAGGGACTAGCGGGAGGAGTGGGGACCCAGCATTTT. Translating gives CSVEDQGLAGGVGTQHF.

The gene calls are TRBV29-1 and TRBJ1-6; no firm D call. The CDR3 has 15 amino acids. With 6 bases removed from V and 6 bases from J, the gap between germline ends came to 18 bases. CDR1 is SQVTM, CDR2 ANQGSEA, per germline. In nucleotides, the CDR3 is TGCAGCGTCGTTAGCGGGAGGGTGCGTAATTCACCCCTCCACTTT. Its translation is CSVVSGRVRNSPLHF. Full variable domain (remainder filled in from reference TRBV29-1 and TRBJ1-6): SAVISQKPSRDICQRGTSLTIQCQVDSQVTMMFWYRQQPGQSLTLIATANQGSEATYESGFVIDKFPISRPNLTFSTLTVSNMSPEDSSIYLCSVVSGRVRNSPLHFGNGTRLTVT.

V usage is TRBV19 and J usage is TRBJ1-5; D not certain. Germline assignment: CDR1 LNHDA and CDR2 SQIVND (reference sequence). The CDR3 consists of 15 residues. Trimming shortened V by 3 bases and J by 2 bases, and 11 bases separated the two germline ends. CDR3 amino acids: CASSINGRGNQPQHF. The CDR3 bases are TGTGCCAGTAGTATTAACGGACGTGGCAATCAGCCCCAGCATTTT.

This clonotype was seen only a few times. V usage is TRBV19 and J usage is TRBJ2-7; 7 bases fit TRBD2. The V gene's germline CDR1 is LNHDA and CDR2 SQIVND (reference sequence). V was pared by 3 bases and J by 3 bases, with 5 bases of the junction left unmatched. The CDR3 covers 14 residues. CDR3 sequence: CASSIRRGSYEQYF. CDR3 nucleotides: TGTGCCAGTAGTATTAGGCGCGGGAGCTACGAGCAGTACTTC.